Each of the 20 T cell receptor beta chains below was sequenced from the same sample in a study of shared clonotypes between healthy human individuals. Cells designated naive CD8 were CD45RO-negative and were positively selected for CCR7, with terminally differentiated effector memory CD45RA+ cells excluded. Only in-frame clones appear in the TCRdb table, and some are missing; sequencing was by immunoSEQ multiplex PCR. The sample has about 2.1 million clones, just under 95% seen once. The source material was naive CD8+ T cells from PBMCs. The receptors originated from a man in his late teens or twenties in good health. Some clones in this sample may be carry-over from other donors' samples.

V usage is TRBV6-6 and J usage is TRBJ2-7; D call uncertain. V shed 0 bases and J shed 3 bases, with 9 bases lying between them. The CDR3 consists of 14 residues. Germline lookup yields CDR1 MNHNY and CDR2 SVGAGI (reference sequence). Written as DNA, the CDR3 is TGTGCCAGCAGTTACTCAGTCAGTTACTACGAGCAGTACTTC. Translated: CASSYSVSYYEQYF.

V gene TRBV14 combines with J gene TRBJ2-1; TRBD1 aligns across 7 bases. This CDR3 comprises 17 residues. CDR1 is SGHDN and CDR2 is FVKESK in the germline V gene. With 3 bases clipped from V and 8 bases from J, the junction kept 16 bases outside the gene matches. In DNA form, the CDR3 reads TGTGCCAGCAGCCACCGGATGACAGGGTTGATGACAGATGAGCAGTTCTTC. Translation gives CASSHRMTGLMTDEQFF.

In this sample, this clone turned up once. The chain couples TRBV28 to TRBJ1-2; D call uncertain. The CDR3 has 15 amino acids. Trimming shortened V by 5 bases and J by 5 bases, and 18 bases separated the two germline ends. Germline values: CDR1 MDHEN, CDR2 SYDVKM. CDR3 protein: CASSPPDSLRYGYTF. CDR3 bases: TGTGCCAGCAGTCCCCCGGATAGCCTTAGGTATGGCTACACCTTC.

The chain couples TRBV18 to TRBJ1-1; D not resolved. Trimming took 3 bases from V and 5 from J, leaving 13 bases between them. Germline V gene sequence: CDR1 KGHSH, CDR2 LQKENI. The CDR3 is 14 amino acids. This CDR3 reads CASSPSRVETEAFF. Here the CDR3 DNA reads TGTGCCAGCTCACCCAGCCGGGTGGAAACTGAAGCTTTCTTT. Complete variable domain (other parts from reference TRBV18 and TRBJ1-1): NAGVMQNPRHLVRRRGQEARLRCSPMKGHSHVYWYRQLPEEGLKFMVYLQKENIIDESGMPKERFSAEFPKEGPSILRIQQVVRGDSAAYFCASSPSRVETEAFFGQGTRLTVV.

J is TRBJ2-7 and V is TRBV7-8, with D hard to call. Germline CDR1 SGHVS, CDR2 FQNEAQ. Trimming took 1 base from V and 2 from J, leaving 3 bases between them. CDR3 length: 12 amino acids. The DNA of the CDR3 is TGTGCCAGCAGCTTAGTTACCTACGAGCAGTACTTC. Its protein product is CASSLVTYEQYF.

CDR3 sequence reads: CASSGLWRSYEQYF. CDR3 DNA: TGTGCCAGCAGTGGACTGTGGCGTTCCTACGAGCAGTACTTC. The J gene is TRBJ2-7, the V gene TRBV2; D is unresolved. The CDR3 covers 14 residues. Germline-derived CDR1 and CDR2 are SNHLY and FYNNEI. V lost 4 bases to trimming and J lost 1 base, with 11 bases between them. Looking up the rest from reference TRBV2 and TRBJ2-7 gives the full variable domain: EPEVTQTPSHQVTQMGQEVILRCVPISNHLYFYWYRQILGQKVEFLVSFYNNEISEKSEIFDDQFSVERPDGSNFTLKIRSTKLEDSAMYFCASSGLWRSYEQYFGPGTRLTVT.

This chain connects TRBV27 to TRBJ1-1, with D possibly being TRBD1 (6 bases). This CDR3 has 17 amino acids. Trimming shortened V by 4 bases and J by 3 bases, and 21 bases separated the two germline ends. Per germline, CDR1 MNHEY and CDR2 SMNVEV (reference sequence). CDR3 sequence reads: CASSSPGHLIGDTEAFF. For the CDR3, the DNA is TGTGCCAGCAGTTCCCCGGGACACCTAATTGGGGACACTGAAGCTTTCTTT.

The chain employs TRBV29-1 and TRBJ2-2; a weak D match, TRBD2 (6 bases). Germline V gives CDR1 SQVTM, CDR2 ANQGSEA. The V end was cut by 3 bases, the J end by 5 bases, with 19 bases between. The CDR3 spans 16 residues. CDR3 region: CSVDDGGNTPTGELFF. In DNA form, the CDR3 reads TGCAGCGTTGATGACGGGGGAAATACACCGACCGGGGAGCTGTTTTTT.

CDR3 sequence (DNA): TGTGCCAGCAGTGACTCTCGGGTGGGCAATGAGCAGTTCTTC. This encodes CASSDSRVGNEQFF. The chain is built from TRBV6-4 and TRBJ2-1; D gene uncertain. The CDR3 runs 14 residues. The germline V gene has CDR1 MRHNA and CDR2 SNTAGT. V was clipped by 0 bases and J by 6 bases, with 9 bases between them.

This clone was recorded once. This chain links TRBV5-1 with TRBJ2-7; 10 nucleotides agree with TRBD2. Germline trimming cut 7 bases from V and 2 bases from J; bases unmatched to any gene: 3. The CDR3 runs to 13 residues. Germline CDR1 and CDR2: SGHRS and YFSETQ. Here the CDR3 reads CASGLAGAYEQYF. The CDR3 bases are TGCGCCAGCGGTCTAGCGGGGGCCTACGAGCAGTACTTC.

The chain employs TRBV28 and TRBJ2-1; D not resolved. CDR1 MDHEN and CDR2 SYDVKM come from the germline V gene. The ends were cut back, 8 bases at V and 5 bases at J, with 10 bases in the middle. The CDR3 runs 12 residues. The CDR3 nucleotides are TGTGCCAGCGCCTGGGCCAACAATGAGCAGTTCTTC. It specifies CASAWANNEQFF.

The J gene is TRBJ1-2, the V gene TRBV11-2; D is possibly TRBD1 (5 bases). The CDR3 covers 16 residues. V was shortened by 1 base and J by 4 bases, with 16 bases between the two germline ends. Germline loops: CDR1 SGHAT, CDR2 FQNNGV. The CDR3 DNA sequence: TGTGCCAGCAGCTTAGGGGCGACAGCTTGGAGCTATGGCTACACCTTC. Translation: CASSLGATAWSYGYTF.

The rearrangement joins TRBV11-3 to TRBJ1-3; the match to TRBD1 covers 7 bases. CDR3 length: 14 residues. Germline loops: CDR1 SGHNT, CDR2 YENEEA. Trimming cost V 5 bases and J 6 bases; bases outside gene matches: 7. The CDR3 DNA follows: TGTGCCAGCAGCGATCGGGACAGCCCAAACACCATATATTTT. It codes for CASSDRDSPNTIYF.

The V gene is TRBV9, the J gene TRBJ2-7, with D possibly matching TRBD2 (5 bases). Deletions cut 2 bases from V and 5 bases from J, with 11 bases between. CDR1 is SGDLS, CDR2 YYNGEE, per germline. The CDR3 totals 13 residues. The CDR3 region has the DNA TGTGCCAGCAGCGTGAGTAGCGCCGACGAGCAGTACTTC. It yields the protein CASSVSSADEQYF.

Remarks on this clone: At the DNA level, this CDR3 is encoded by other sequences in the same sample as well. For the CDR3, the DNA is TGCAGCGTCACGGGACAGGGGTCCTACGAGCAGTACTTC. Its translation is CSVTGQGSYEQYF. This chain links TRBV29-1 with TRBJ2-7; 10 bases map to TRBD1. Germline CDR1 is SQVTM and CDR2 is ANQGSEA. The CDR3 has 13 amino acids. V gave up 6 bases and J gave up 1 base; unmatched junction bases: 3.

The chain couples TRBV5-8 to TRBJ1-1; no clear D. The germline gives CDR1 SGHTS, CDR2 YDEGEE. The CDR3 is 14 residues long. V shed 4 bases and J shed 3 bases, with 13 bases lying between them. The CDR3: CASSRGVPDTEAFF. CDR3 nucleotide sequence: TGTGCCAGCAGCCGGGGTGTCCCCGACACTGAAGCTTTCTTT.

The chain carries TRBV11-1 and TRBJ2-1; possibly TRBD1 or TRBD2 for D (5 bases each). V was cut by 5 bases and J by 2 bases, with 16 bases left in between. CDR1 is SGHAT and CDR2 is FQDESV in the germline V gene (reference sequence). This CDR3 is built from 16 residues. CDR3 nucleotide sequence: TGTGCCAGCAGCGCGGGTACTTCGGGACCCTACAATGAGCAGTTCTTC. Translation gives CASSAGTSGPYNEQFF.

Turning to this clone: This specimen includes other DNA sequences encoding the same CDR3. The V gene is TRBV27, the J gene TRBJ2-7; perhaps D is TRBD1 or TRBD2 (5 bases each). Deletions cut 2 bases from V and 0 bases from J, with 11 bases between. The germline V gene has CDR1 MNHEY and CDR2 SMNVEV (reference sequence). The CDR3 length is 15 residues. CDR3 protein: CASSLRGPNSYEQYF. The CDR3, as DNA: TGTGCCAGCAGTTTACGGGGACCCAACTCCTACGAGCAGTACTTC.

The CDR3 nucleotides read TGTGCCAGCAGCCTGGGGGACCCCCCGAACACCGGGGAGCTGTTTTTT. This gives the protein CASSLGDPPNTGELFF. The chain employs TRBV7-9 and TRBJ2-2; tentatively, D is TRBD1 or TRBD2 (5 bases each). V was cut by 5 bases and J by 0 bases, with 13 bases left in between. Per the germline V gene, CDR1 is SEHNR and CDR2 is FQNEAQ (reference sequence). This CDR3 is built from 16 residues.

The count of this clone is one. The chain joins TRBV5-1 to TRBJ2-5; a possible D gene is TRBD2 (6 bases). The CDR3 has 14 residues. V was cut by 2 bases and J by 5 bases, with 13 bases left in between. Per the germline V gene, CDR1 is SGHRS and CDR2 is YFSETQ. CDR3 nucleotides: TGCGCCAGCAGCTTCACTGGGAGGTCGGAGACCCAGTACTTC. Translation gives CASSFTGRSETQYF.